What follows is one T cell receptor beta chain and its context. This entry comes from a study of somatic mutations in cytotoxic T cells in rheumatoid arthritis. The overall study: Flow sorting yielded some V beta antibody-stained T-cell populations at nearly 100% purity, among them V beta1+ cells sequenced for TCRB.

V shed 3 bases and J shed 1 base, with 6 bases lying between them. CDR1 is LNHDA, CDR2 SQIVND, per germline (reference sequence). This CDR3 is 13 amino acids long. The table came from immunoSEQ multiplex PCR; TCRdb's copy has only in-frame clones and leaves some out. This sample has 7,000 to 9,500 clones; roughly 73% occur once, and the top ten carry approximately 4.9%. Sequencing was done on a sample of CD8+ T cells sorted from blood. This TCR came from an adult with rheumatoid arthritis. V usage is TRBV19 and J usage is TRBJ1-1; D remains ambiguous. CDR3: CASSIGQNTEAFF. CDR3 DNA: TGTGCCAGTAGTATTGGGCAGAACACTGAAGCTTTCTTT.